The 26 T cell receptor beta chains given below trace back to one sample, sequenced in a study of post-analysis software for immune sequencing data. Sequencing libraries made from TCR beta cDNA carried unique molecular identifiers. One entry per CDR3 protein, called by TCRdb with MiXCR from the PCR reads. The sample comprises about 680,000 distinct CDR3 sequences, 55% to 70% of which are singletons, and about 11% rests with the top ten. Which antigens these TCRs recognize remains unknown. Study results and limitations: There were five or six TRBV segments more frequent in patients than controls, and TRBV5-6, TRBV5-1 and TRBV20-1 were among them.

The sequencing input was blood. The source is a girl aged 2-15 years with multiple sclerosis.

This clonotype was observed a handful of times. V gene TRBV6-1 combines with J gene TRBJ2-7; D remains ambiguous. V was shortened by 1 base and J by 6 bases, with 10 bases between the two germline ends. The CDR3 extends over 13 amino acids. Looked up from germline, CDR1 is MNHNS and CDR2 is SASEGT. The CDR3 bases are TGTGCCAGCAGTGAAGTGGAGCGAGGCGAGCAGTACTTC. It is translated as CASSEVERGEQYF.

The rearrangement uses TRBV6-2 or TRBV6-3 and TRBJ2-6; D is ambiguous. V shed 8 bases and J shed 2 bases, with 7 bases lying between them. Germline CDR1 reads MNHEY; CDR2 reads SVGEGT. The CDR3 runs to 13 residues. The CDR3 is CASWRTGANVLTF. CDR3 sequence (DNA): TGTGCCAGCTGGAGAACTGGGGCCAACGTCCTGACTTTC.

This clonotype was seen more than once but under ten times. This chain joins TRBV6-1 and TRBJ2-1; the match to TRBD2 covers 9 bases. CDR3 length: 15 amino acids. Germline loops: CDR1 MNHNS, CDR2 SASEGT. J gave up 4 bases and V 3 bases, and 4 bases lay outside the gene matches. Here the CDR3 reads CASSDSAGGYNEQFF. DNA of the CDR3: TGTGCCAGCAGTGATTCGGCGGGAGGGTACAATGAGCAGTTCTTC.

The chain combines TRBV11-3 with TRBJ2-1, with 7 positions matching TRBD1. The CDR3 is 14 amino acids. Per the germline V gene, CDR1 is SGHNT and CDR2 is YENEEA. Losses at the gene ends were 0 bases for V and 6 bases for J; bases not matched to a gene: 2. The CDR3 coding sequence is TGTGCCAGCAGCTTAGATGGGACAGCCAATGAGCAGTTCTTC. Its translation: CASSLDGTANEQFF. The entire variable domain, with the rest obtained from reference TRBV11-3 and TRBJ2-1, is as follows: EAGVVQSPRYKIIEKKQPVAFWCNPISGHNTLYWYLQNLGQGPELLIRYENEEAVDDSQLPKDRFSAERLKGVDSTLKIQPAELGDSAVYLCASSLDGTANEQFFGPGTRLTVL.

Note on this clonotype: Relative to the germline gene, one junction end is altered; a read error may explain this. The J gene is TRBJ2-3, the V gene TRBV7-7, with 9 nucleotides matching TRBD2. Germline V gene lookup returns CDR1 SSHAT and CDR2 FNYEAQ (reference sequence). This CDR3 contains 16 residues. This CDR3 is CASSPSGGLAGDTQYF. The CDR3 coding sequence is TGTGCTAGCAGCCCCTCGGGGGGGCTAGCGGGGGATACGCAGTATTTT.

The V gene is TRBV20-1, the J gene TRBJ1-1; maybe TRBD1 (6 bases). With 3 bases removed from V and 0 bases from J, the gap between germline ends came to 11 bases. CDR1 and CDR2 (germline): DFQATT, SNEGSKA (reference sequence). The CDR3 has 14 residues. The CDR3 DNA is TGCAGTGCTAGGGGGGCAGGGCTGAACACTGAAGCTTTCTTT. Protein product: CSARGAGLNTEAFF.

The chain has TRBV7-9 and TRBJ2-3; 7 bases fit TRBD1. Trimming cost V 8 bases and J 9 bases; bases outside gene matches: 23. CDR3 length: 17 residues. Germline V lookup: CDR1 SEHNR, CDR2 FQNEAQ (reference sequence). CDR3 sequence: CASADRVGDSLRRTQYF. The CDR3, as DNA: TGTGCCAGCGCGGACCGGGTGGGGGACAGCCTCCGGCGGACGCAGTATTTT.

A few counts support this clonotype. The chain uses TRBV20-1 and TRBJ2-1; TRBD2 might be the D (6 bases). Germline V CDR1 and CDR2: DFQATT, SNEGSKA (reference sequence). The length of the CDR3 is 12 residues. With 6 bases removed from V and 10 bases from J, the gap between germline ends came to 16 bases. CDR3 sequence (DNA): TGCAGTGCGGGACTGGATTCCTACGAGCAGTTCTTC. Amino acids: CSAGLDSYEQFF.

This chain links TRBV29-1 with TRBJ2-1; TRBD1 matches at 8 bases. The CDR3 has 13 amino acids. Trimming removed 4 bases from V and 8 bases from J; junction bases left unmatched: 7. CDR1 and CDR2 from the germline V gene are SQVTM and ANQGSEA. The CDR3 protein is CSVAWTGNDEQFF. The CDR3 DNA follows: TGCAGCGTTGCCTGGACAGGGAACGATGAGCAGTTCTTC.

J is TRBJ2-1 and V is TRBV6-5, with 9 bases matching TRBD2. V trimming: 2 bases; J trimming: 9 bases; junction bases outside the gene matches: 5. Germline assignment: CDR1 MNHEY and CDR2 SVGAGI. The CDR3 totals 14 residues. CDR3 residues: CASSYAELAGEQFF. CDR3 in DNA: TGTGCCAGCAGTTACGCTGAACTAGCGGGTGAGCAGTTCTTC.

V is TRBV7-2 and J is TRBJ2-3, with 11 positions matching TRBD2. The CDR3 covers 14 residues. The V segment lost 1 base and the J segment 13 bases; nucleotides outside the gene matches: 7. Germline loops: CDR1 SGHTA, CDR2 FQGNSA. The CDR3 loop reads CASSLEASGGLEYF. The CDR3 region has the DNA TGTGCCAGCAGCTTAGAGGCTAGCGGGGGGCTGGAGTATTTT.

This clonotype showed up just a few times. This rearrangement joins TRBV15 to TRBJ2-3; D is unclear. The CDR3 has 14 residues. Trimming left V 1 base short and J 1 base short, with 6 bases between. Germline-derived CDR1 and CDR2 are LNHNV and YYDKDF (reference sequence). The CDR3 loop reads CATSRVWGTDTQYF. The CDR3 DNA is TGTGCCACCAGCAGAGTGTGGGGCACAGATACGCAGTATTTT.

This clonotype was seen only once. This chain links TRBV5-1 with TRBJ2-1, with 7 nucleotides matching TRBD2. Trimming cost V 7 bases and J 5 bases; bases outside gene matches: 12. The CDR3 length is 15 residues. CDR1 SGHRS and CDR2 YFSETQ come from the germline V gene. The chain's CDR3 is CASRALGGLDNEQFF. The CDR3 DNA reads TGCGCCAGCCGTGCCCTGGGAGGGCTGGACAATGAGCAGTTCTTC.

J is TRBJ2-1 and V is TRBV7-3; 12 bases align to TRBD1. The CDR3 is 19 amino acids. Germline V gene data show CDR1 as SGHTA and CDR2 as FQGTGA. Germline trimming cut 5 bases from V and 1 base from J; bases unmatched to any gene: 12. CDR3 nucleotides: TGTGCCAGCAGCCCAGCCGGGACAGGGGGCGCAAGGTCCTACAATGAGCAGTTCTTC. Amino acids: CASSPAGTGGARSYNEQFF.

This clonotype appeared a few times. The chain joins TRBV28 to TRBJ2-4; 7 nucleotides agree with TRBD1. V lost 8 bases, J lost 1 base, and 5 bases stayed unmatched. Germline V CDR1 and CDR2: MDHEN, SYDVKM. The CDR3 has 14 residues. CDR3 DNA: TGTGCCAGCGAGGGGGCTGGGGCCAAAAACATTCAGTACTTC. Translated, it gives CASEGAGAKNIQYF.

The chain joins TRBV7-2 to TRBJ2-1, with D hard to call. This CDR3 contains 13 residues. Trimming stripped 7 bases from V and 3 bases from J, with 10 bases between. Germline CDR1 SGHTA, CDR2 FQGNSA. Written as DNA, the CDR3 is TGTGCCAGCACCCCGGACCGCTACAATGAGCAGTTCTTC. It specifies CASTPDRYNEQFF.

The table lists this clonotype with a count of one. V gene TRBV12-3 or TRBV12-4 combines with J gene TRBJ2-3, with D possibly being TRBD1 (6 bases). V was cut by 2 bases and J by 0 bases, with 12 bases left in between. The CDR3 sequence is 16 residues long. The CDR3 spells CASSLRGGYSTDTQYF. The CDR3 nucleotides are TGTGCCAGCAGTTTAAGAGGGGGATATAGCACAGATACGCAGTATTTT.

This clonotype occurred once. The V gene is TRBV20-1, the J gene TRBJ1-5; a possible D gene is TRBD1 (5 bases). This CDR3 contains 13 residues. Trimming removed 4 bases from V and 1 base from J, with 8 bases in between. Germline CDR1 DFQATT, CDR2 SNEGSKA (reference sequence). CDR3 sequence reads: CSATGSSNQPQHF. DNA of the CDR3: TGCAGTGCTACAGGGAGCAGCAATCAGCCCCAGCATTTT.

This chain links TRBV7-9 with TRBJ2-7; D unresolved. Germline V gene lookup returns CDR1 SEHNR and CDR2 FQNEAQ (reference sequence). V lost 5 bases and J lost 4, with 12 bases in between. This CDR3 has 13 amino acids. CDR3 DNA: TGTGCCAGCAGCCTACCTCAAGAGTACGAGCAGTACTTC. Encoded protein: CASSLPQEYEQYF.

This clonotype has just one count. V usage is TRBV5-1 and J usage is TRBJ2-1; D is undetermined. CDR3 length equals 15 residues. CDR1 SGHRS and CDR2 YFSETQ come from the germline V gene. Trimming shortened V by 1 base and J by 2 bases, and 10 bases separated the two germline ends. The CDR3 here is CASSLRLHTYNEQFF. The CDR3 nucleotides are TGCGCCAGCAGCTTGAGGCTTCATACCTACAATGAGCAGTTCTTC.

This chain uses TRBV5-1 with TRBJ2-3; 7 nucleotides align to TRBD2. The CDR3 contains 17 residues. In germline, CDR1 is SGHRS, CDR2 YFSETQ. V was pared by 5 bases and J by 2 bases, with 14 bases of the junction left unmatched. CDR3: CASRRMTAGAPTDTQYF. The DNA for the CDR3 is TGCGCCAGCAGGAGGATGACGGCGGGAGCTCCCACAGATACGCAGTATTTT.

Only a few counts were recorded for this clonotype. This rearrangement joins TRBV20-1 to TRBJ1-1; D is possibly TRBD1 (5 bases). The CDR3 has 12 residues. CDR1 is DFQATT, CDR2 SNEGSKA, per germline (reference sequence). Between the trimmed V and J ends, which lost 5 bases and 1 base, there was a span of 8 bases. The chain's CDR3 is CSAGRGNTEAFF. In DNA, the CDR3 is TGCAGTGCTGGGAGGGGGAACACTGAAGCTTTCTTT.

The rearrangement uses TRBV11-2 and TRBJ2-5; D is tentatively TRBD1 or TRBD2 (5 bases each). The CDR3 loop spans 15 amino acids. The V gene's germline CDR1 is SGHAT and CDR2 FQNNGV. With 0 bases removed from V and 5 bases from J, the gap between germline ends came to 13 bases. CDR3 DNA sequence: TGTGCCAGCAGCTTAGATCAGGGACCGGGGGAGACCCAGTACTTC. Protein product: CASSLDQGPGETQYF.

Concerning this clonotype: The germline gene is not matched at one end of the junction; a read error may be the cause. The CDR3 here is CASSYRTLSGANVRTF. The CDR3 coding sequence is TGTGCCAGCAGTTACCGTACACTCTCTGGGGCCAACGTCCGGACTTTC. This chain uses TRBV6-6 with TRBJ2-6; possibly TRBD1 for D (5 bases). The CDR3 sequence is 16 residues long. Germline V CDR1 and CDR2: MNHNY, SVGAGI (reference sequence).

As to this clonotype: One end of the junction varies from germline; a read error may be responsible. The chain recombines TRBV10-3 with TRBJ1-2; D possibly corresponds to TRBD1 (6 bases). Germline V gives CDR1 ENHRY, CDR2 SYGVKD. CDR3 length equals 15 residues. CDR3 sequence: CASKTNREANYDYTF. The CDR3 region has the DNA TGTGCCTCGAAGACAAACAGGGAAGCTAACTATGACTACACCTTC.

CDR3 in DNA: TGCGCCAGCAGGGGACTAGCGGCCACAATCTCCTACAATGAGCAGTTCTTC. It specifies CASRGLAATISYNEQFF. This chain links TRBV10-2 with TRBJ2-1; the match to TRBD2 covers 11 bases. The V segment lost 6 bases and the J segment 0 bases; nucleotides outside the gene matches: 7. The CDR3 has 17 residues. Germline lookup yields CDR1 WSHSY and CDR2 SAAADI.